The rows below give T cell receptor beta chains drawn from one sample of a study of blood T cell repertoires in COVID-19. The method was immunoSEQ multiplex PCR; TCRdb's version includes in-frame clones alone and lacks a portion of them. The repertoire consists of about 320,000 clones, with more than 75% occurring once and the leading ten covering roughly 2.6%. Input material: PBMCs or T cells enriched from blood (not recorded which). The receptor source for this set is a man in his 60s who had recovered from COVID-19. Each CDR3 is given with its conserved first and last residue. The order of the fields is J gene, V gene, D gene, CDR3 protein, CDR3 DNA. The D gene is left open where the match is weak.

J: TRBJ2-7
V: TRBV7-3
D: TRBD1
CDR3: CASSRTADRASYEQYF
DNA: TGTGCCAGCAGCAGGACGGCGGACAGGGCTTCCTACGAGCAGTACTTC

J: TRBJ1-1
V: TRBV7-9
D: TRBD1
CDR3: CASSTGQGASTEAFF
DNA: TGTGCCAGCAGCACCGGACAGGGGGCGAGCACTGAAGCTTTCTTT

J: TRBJ2-3
V: TRBV18
D: TRBD2
CDR3: CASSPGTNADTQYF
DNA: TGTGCCAGCTCACCCGGGACTAACGCAGATACGCAGTATTTT

J: TRBJ2-7
V: TRBV27
D: TRBD2
CDR3: CASRSGGYEQYF
DNA: TGTGCCAGCCGGAGCGGGGGCTACGAGCAGTACTTC

J: TRBJ1-6
V: TRBV14
D: TRBD1
CDR3: CASSQGPRDRDDNSPLHF
DNA: TGTGCCAGCAGCCAAGGCCCTCGGGACAGAGATGATAATTCACCCCTCCACTTT

J: TRBJ1-3
V: TRBV30
D: NA
CDR3: CAWGRRNGNTIYF
DNA: TGTGCCTGGGGAAGGCGGAATGGAAACACCATATATTTT

J: TRBJ1-5
V: TRBV2
D: TRBD1
CDR3: CASSGTGTYQPQHF
DNA: TGTGCCAGCAGTGGGACAGGCACCTATCAGCCCCAGCATTTT

J: TRBJ1-1
V: TRBV7-3
D: TRBD1
CDR3: CASSQGALSEAFF
DNA: TGTGCCAGCAGTCAGGGGGCCCTCTCTGAAGCTTTCTTT

J: TRBJ1-6
V: TRBV6-2/TRBV6-3
D: TRBD1
CDR3: CASSQRTGGRNSPLHF
DNA: TGTGCCAGCAGTCAAAGGACAGGGGGACGCAATTCACCCCTCCACTTT

J: TRBJ2-5
V: TRBV7-2
D: TRBD2
CDR3: CASSSYTSGILPQYF
DNA: TGTGCCAGCAGCTCGTATACTAGCGGGATTTTGCCCCAGTACTTC

J: TRBJ2-3
V: TRBV5-5
D: NA
CDR3: CASSSGLGTDTQYF
DNA: TGTGCCAGCAGCTCAGGGCTTGGCACAGATACGCAGTATTTT

J: TRBJ2-7
V: TRBV3-1/TRBV3-2
D: NA
CDR3: CASSQGQWTSSYEQYF
DNA: TGTGCCAGCAGCCAAGGACAGTGGACAAGCTCCTACGAGCAGTACTTC

J: TRBJ2-3
V: TRBV7-6
D: TRBD2
CDR3: CASSLRASGATDTQYF
DNA: TGTGCCAGCAGCTTAAGGGCTAGCGGGGCCACAGATACGCAGTATTTT

J: TRBJ2-7
V: TRBV28
D: NA
CDR3: CASIGSVLHEQYF
DNA: TGTGCCAGCATCGGGAGTGTTCTCCACGAGCAGTACTTC

J: TRBJ1-2
V: TRBV3-1/TRBV3-2
D: NA
CDR3: CASSQYSYGYTF
DNA: TGTGCCAGCAGCCAATACAGCTATGGCTACACCTTC

J: TRBJ2-1
V: TRBV14
D: TRBD2
CDR3: CASSQEESLAGVYEQFF
DNA: TGTGCCAGCAGCCAAGAAGAGTCACTAGCGGGGGTCTATGAGCAGTTCTTC

J: TRBJ2-3
V: TRBV29-1
D: TRBD2
CDR3: CSVVELAEDTQYF
DNA: TGCAGCGTTGTTGAACTAGCGGAAGATACGCAGTATTTT

J: TRBJ1-1
V: TRBV4-1
D: NA
CDR3: CASSQDVTLMNTEAFF
DNA: TGCGCCAGCAGCCAAGATGTGACTCTCATGAACACTGAAGCTTTCTTT

J: TRBJ2-7
V: TRBV7-3
D: TRBD2
CDR3: CASSLYQPGLAGTAYEQYF
DNA: TGTGCCAGCAGCTTATACCAACCGGGACTAGCGGGGACTGCCTACGAGCAGTACTTC

J: TRBJ1-2
V: TRBV12-3/TRBV12-4
D: NA
CDR3: CASSLTVNYGYTF
DNA: TGTGCCAGCAGCTTGACAGTAAACTATGGCTACACCTTC